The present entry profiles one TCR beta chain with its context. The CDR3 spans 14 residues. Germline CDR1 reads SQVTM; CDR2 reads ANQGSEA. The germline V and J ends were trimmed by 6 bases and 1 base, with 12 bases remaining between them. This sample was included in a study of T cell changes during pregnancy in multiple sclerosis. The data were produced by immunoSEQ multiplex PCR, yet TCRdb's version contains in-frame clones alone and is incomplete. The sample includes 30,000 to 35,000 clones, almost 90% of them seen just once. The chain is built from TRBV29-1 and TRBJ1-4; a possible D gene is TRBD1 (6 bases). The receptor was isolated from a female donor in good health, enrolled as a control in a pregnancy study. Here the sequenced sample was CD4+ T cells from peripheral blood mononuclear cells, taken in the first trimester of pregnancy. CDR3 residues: CSVRTGKTNEKLFF. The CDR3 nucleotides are TGCAGCGTCCGTACAGGGAAAACTAATGAAAAACTGTTTTTT.